Included here is one T cell receptor beta chain sequence, with context. What it binds is unknown. Unique molecular identifiers were incorporated when the TCRbeta library was constructed. Each CDR3 protein gets one entry after TCRdb re-called the PCR reads with MiXCR. The sample consists of about 640,000 distinct CDR3 sequences, 10% to 15% of them appearing once. These data are taken from a study of T-cell reconstitution after alpha-beta-depleted transplantation in children. Regarding the study as a whole: After transplant, at about two months, alpha-beta T cells were reportedly derived from several hundred expanded graft clones. Recipient T cells and thymic progenitors that survived were the source of the high TCRbeta diversity seen at day 60 in some patients. Once a year had passed after transplant, T-cell counts and diversity came mostly from newly produced T cells.

This receptor was identified in a male patient between 10 and 17 years old who had a stem cell transplant for acute myeloid leukemia, so the T cells may come from the graft donor. The input for sequencing was PBMCs, mostly from graft donor cells, taken 360 days after TCRalphabeta/CD19-depleted stem cell transplant.

The CDR3: CASGTYGRNTIYF. In DNA, the CDR3 is TGTGCCAGCGGGACATACGGACGAAACACCATATATTTT. The gene calls are TRBV6-2 or TRBV6-3 and TRBJ1-3, with D perhaps matching TRBD1 (6 bases). Deletions cut 8 bases from V and 5 bases from J, with 13 bases between. This CDR3 has 13 residues. CDR1 is MNHEY and CDR2 is SVGEGT in the germline V gene.